The clone carrying this TCR beta chain was counted a single time. This sample is part of a study of blood T cell repertoires in COVID-19. Study background: COVID-19 samples from acute and convalescent phases originated in the United States, Italy and Spain. The cDNA or gDNA used as material had been derived from T cells, B-cell-depleted T cells, or PBMCs.

Authors' methods: By means of reference gene primer amplification, nucleated cell counts were estimated. Generated by immunoSEQ multiplex PCR, the TCRdb table keeps only in-frame clones and is missing some. The V and J calls and clone size are taken from that table; D and trimming were inferred from the DNA. The sample includes 200,000 or so clones, 75% to 90% seen only once; the top ten take around 5.1%. In germline, CDR1 is LNHDA, CDR2 SQIVND (reference sequence). V was trimmed by 0 bases and J by 3 bases, leaving 12 bases between them. CDR3 length: 16 residues. This rearrangement joins TRBV19 to TRBJ1-5, with D possibly matching TRBD1 (5 bases). The specimen sequenced was peripheral blood. This receptor was taken from a human donor in a cohort sampled during active COVID-19. The CDR3 loop is CASSIETGRLNQPQHF. CDR3 bases: TGTGCCAGTAGTATAGAAACAGGAAGACTCAATCAGCCCCAGCATTTT.